These T cell receptor beta chains were read from a single sample in a study of T-cell memory formation after mild COVID-19. TCRdb called the 5' RACE reads again in MiXCR, with one record for every CDR3 protein. The sample shows hundreds of thousands of distinct CDR3 sequences, 25% to 30% of them seen only once. The sequencing sample was made of PBMCs or a T cell subset sorted from them (not recorded which). The receptors here all came from an adult woman who had mild COVID-19 (a few samples of this study predate the infection). Cell type and time point are not known. CDR3s include the opening cysteine and the closing phenylalanine or tryptophan. Each record gives: J gene, V gene, D gene, CDR3 protein. The D gene is left open where the match is weak.

>TRBJ2-7|TRBV20-1|.
CSARDSARSSYEQYF
>TRBJ1-1|TRBV7-8|TRBD1
CASSLYRGNAEAFF
>TRBJ1-2|TRBV21-1|.
CASTPRGRPHGYTF
>TRBJ2-7|TRBV27|TRBD1
CASSLLVGQGYSYEQYF
>TRBJ2-7|TRBV6-5|TRBD1
CASSLIPTGGHYEQYF
>TRBJ2-2|TRBV7-2|TRBD2
CASSGRLAGGPTGELFF
>TRBJ1-2|TRBV5-1|.
CASYPGLGYGYTF
>TRBJ2-7|TRBV7-2|TRBD2
CASSLESSGAYEQYF
>TRBJ1-1|TRBV29-1|TRBD1
CSSSDRGREAFF
>TRBJ1-2|TRBV4-1|.
CASSLNRWGLDGYTF
>TRBJ2-7|TRBV9|.
CASSETSRLGLGEQYF
>TRBJ1-4|TRBV12-3/TRBV12-4|.
CASSAGVSNEKLFF
>TRBJ2-7|TRBV3-1|TRBD2
CASSQGEAGGPGPYEQYF
>TRBJ1-1|TRBV19|.
CASRTWGQGPNTEAFF
>TRBJ2-1|TRBV24-1|.
CATLSLAGEQFF
>TRBJ1-5|TRBV12-3/TRBV12-4|TRBD1
CASTYGTGVSNQPQHF
>TRBJ2-1|TRBV5-1|.
CASSLETPGAQFF
>TRBJ2-5|TRBV7-3|.
CASSLVGRETQYF
>TRBJ2-7|TRBV6-5|.
CASSPGTIYEQYF
>TRBJ2-3|TRBV11-3|.
CASSSPSRADTQYF
>TRBJ2-2|TRBV7-3|TRBD1
CASSLGTGYTGELFF
>TRBJ2-5|TRBV5-1|TRBD2
CASSFSGGIQETQYF
>TRBJ2-7|TRBV3-1|TRBD1
CASSQPGQGAYEQYF
>TRBJ2-2|TRBV9|.
CASSSGGGVSGELFF
>TRBJ2-3|TRBV7-9|TRBD1
CASSLGGPGGPSTDTQYF